This T cell receptor (beta chain) was retrieved from a study of blood T cell repertoires in COVID-19. Sequenced by immunoSEQ multiplex PCR; TCRdb stores in-frame clones only, minus some. Of 280,000 or so clones listed, approximately 90% are singletons. Germline CDR1 is MNHEY and CDR2 is SMNVEV (reference sequence). The trim removed 2 bases at V and 3 bases at J, leaving 6 bases unmatched. The CDR3 covers 15 residues. This TCR was sampled from a woman between 25 and 40 years old who had recovered from COVID-19. Sequenced sample: peripheral blood. The V gene is TRBV27, the J gene TRBJ1-2; 7 bases fit TRBD1. CDR3 residues: CASSLTEQGHYGYTF. The CDR3 DNA reads TGTGCCAGCAGTTTAACAGAACAGGGGCACTATGGCTACACCTTC.